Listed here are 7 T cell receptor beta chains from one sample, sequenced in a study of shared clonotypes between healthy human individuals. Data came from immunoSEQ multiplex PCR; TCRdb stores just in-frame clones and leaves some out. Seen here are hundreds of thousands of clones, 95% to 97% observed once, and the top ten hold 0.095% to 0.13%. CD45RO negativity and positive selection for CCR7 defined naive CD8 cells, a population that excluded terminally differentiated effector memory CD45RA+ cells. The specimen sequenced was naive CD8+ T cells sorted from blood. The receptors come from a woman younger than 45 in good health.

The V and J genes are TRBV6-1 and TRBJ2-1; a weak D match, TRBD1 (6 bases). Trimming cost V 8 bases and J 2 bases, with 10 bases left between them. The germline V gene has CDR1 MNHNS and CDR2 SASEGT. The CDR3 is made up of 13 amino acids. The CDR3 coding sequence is TGTGCCAGCGGACAGAATCCCTACAATGAGCAGTTCTTC. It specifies CASGQNPYNEQFF.

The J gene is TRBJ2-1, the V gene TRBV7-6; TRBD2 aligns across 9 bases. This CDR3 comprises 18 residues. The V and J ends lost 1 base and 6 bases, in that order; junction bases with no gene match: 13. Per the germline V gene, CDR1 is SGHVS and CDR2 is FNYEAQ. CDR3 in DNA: TGTGCCAGCAGCTTAGGGTTGGCATTGCGGGAGGGCGGCAATGAGCAGTTCTTC. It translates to CASSLGLALREGGNEQFF.

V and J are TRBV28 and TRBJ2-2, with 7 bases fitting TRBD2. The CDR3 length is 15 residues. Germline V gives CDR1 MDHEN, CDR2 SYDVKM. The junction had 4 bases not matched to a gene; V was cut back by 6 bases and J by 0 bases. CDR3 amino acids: CASRDSGSNTGELFF. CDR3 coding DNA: TGTGCCAGCAGGGATAGCGGGTCGAACACCGGGGAGCTGTTTTTT.

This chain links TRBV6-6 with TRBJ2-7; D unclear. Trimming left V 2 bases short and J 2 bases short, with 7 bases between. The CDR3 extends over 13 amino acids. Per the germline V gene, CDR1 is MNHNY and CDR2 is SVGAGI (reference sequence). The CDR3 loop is CASSYGQTYEQYF. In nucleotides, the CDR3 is TGTGCCAGCAGTTACGGGCAGACCTACGAGCAGTACTTC.

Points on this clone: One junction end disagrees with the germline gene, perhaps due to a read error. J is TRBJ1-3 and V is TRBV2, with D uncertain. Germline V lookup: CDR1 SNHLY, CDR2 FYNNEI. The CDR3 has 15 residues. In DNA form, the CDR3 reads TGTACCAGCAGTCTTTCCCAGTTCGCTGGAAACACCATATATTTT. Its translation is CTSSLSQFAGNTIYF.

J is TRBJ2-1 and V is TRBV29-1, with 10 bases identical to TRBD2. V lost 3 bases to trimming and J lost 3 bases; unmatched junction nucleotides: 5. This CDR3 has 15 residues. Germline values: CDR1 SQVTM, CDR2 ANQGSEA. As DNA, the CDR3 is TGCAGCGTTGACCTAGCGGGAGAGGGCTACAATGAGCAGTTCTTC. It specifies CSVDLAGEGYNEQFF.

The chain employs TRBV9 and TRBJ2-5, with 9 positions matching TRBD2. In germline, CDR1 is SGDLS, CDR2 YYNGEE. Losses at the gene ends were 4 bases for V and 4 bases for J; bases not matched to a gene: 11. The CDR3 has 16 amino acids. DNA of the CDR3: TGTGCCAGCAGCCTCGACACTAGCGGGTTAACAGAGACCCAGTACTTC. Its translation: CASSLDTSGLTETQYF.